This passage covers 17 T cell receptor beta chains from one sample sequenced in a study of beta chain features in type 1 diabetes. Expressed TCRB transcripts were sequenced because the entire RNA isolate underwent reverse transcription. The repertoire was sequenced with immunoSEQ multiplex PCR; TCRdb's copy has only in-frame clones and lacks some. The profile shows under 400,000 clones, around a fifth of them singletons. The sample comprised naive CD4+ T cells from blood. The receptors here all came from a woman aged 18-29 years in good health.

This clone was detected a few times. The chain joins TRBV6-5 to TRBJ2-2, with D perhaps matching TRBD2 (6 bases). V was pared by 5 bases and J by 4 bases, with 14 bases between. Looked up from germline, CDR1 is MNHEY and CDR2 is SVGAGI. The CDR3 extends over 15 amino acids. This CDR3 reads CASSNGGVSTGELFF. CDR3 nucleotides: TGTGCCAGCAGTAACGGGGGAGTCAGCACCGGGGAGCTGTTTTTT.

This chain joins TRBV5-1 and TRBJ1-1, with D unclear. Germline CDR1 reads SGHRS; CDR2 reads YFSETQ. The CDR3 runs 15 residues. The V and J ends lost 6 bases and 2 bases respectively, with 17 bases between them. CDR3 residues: CASTSSVARNTEAFF. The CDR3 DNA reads TGCGCCAGCACCTCCTCAGTGGCACGAAACACTGAAGCTTTCTTT.

The CDR3 nucleotides read TGTGCCAGCAGTCCGTCTCTAGGGAACACTGAAGCTTTCTTT. It specifies CASSPSLGNTEAFF. V usage is TRBV25-1 and J usage is TRBJ1-1, with no clear D. The germline CDR1 and CDR2 sequences are MGHDK and SYGVNS. The CDR3 sequence is 14 residues long. V was shortened by 5 bases and J by 1 base, with 11 bases between the two germline ends.

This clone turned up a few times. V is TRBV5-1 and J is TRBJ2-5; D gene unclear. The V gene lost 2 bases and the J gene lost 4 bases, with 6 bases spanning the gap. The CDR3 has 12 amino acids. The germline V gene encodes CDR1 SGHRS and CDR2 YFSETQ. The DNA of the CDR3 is TGCGCCAGCAGCTTCTTGTCAGAGACCCAGTACTTC. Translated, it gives CASSFLSETQYF.

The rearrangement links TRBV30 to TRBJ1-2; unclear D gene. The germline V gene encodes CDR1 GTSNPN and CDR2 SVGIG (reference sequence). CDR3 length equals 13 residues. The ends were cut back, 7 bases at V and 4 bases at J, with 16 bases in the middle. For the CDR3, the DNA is TGTGCCTCAGATTTATCCTTGTCCTATGGCTACACCTTC. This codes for CASDLSLSYGYTF.

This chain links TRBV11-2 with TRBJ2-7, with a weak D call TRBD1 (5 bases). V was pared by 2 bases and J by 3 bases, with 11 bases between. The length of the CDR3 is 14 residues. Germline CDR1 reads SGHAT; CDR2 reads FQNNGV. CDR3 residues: CASSLLAGIYEQYF. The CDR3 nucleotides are TGTGCCAGCAGCTTATTAGCAGGGATCTACGAGCAGTACTTC.

The CDR3 here is CASPRKETQYF. The CDR3 DNA sequence: TGCGCCAGCCCGAGGAAGGAGACCCAGTACTTC. The chain recombines TRBV5-1 with TRBJ2-5; D unresolved. The CDR3 has 11 residues. Looked up from germline, CDR1 is SGHRS and CDR2 is YFSETQ. With 7 bases removed from V and 5 bases from J, the gap between germline ends came to 9 bases. Full variable domain (missing parts from reference TRBV5-1 and TRBJ2-5): KAGVTQTPRYLIKTRGQQVTLSCSPISGHRSVSWYQQTPGQGLQFLFEYFSETQRNKGNFPGRFSGRQFSNSRSEMNVSTLELGDSALYLCASPRKETQYFGPGTRLLVL.

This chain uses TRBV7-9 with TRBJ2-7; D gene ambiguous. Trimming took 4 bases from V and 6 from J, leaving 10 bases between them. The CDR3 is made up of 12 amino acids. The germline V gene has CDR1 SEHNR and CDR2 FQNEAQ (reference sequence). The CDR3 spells CASSSGSGEQYF. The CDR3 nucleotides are TGTGCCAGCAGCTCCGGGTCGGGCGAGCAGTACTTC.

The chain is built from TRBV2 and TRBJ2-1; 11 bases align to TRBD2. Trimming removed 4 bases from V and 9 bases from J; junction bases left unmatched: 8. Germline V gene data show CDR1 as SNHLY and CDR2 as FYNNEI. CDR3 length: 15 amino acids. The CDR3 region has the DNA TGTGCCAGCAGTGGAGACCTTAGCGGGAGGGGTGAGCAGTTCTTC. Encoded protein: CASSGDLSGRGEQFF. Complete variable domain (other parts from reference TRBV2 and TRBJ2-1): EPEVTQTPSHQVTQMGQEVILRCVPISNHLYFYWYRQILGQKVEFLVSFYNNEISEKSEIFDDQFSVERPDGSNFTLKIRSTKLEDSAMYFCASSGDLSGRGEQFFGPGTRLTVL.

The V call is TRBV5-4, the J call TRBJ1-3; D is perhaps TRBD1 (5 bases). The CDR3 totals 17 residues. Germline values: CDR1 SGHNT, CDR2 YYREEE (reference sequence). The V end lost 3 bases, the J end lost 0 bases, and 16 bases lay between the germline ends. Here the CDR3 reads CASSSEPGTNSGNTIYF. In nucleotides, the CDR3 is TGTGCCAGCAGCTCCGAGCCTGGGACTAACTCTGGAAACACCATATATTTT.

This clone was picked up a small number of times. The CDR3, as DNA: TGTGCCTGGAGTGGCCGGGGGAGGGAGACCCAGTACTTC. Its protein is CAWSGRGRETQYF. The chain is built from TRBV30 and TRBJ2-5; D is perhaps TRBD2 (6 bases). The CDR3 extends over 13 amino acids. V gave up 1 base and J gave up 5 bases, with 11 bases separating them. Germline CDR1 reads GTSNPN; CDR2 reads SVGIG (reference sequence).

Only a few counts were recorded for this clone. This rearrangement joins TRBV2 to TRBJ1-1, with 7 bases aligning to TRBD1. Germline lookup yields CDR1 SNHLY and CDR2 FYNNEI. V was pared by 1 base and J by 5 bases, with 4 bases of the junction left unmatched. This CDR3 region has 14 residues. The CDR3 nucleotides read TGTGCCAGCAGTGAAGAGGGGGCTAAGACTGAAGCTTTCTTT. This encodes CASSEEGAKTEAFF. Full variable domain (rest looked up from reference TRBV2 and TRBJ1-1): EPEVTQTPSHQVTQMGQEVILRCVPISNHLYFYWYRQILGQKVEFLVSFYNNEISEKSEIFDDQFSVERPDGSNFTLKIRSTKLEDSAMYFCASSEEGAKTEAFFGQGTRLTVV.

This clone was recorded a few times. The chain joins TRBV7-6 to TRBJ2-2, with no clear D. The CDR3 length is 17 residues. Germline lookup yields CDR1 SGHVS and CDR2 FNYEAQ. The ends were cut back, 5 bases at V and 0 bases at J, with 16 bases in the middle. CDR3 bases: TGTGCCAGCAGCCCCTCCCCATTGAGGACGAACACCGGGGAGCTGTTTTTT. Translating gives CASSPSPLRTNTGELFF.

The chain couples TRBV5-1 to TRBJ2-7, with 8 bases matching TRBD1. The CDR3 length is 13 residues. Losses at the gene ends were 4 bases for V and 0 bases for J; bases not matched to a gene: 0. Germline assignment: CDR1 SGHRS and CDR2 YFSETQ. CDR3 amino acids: CASSTGGSYEQYF. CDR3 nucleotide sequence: TGCGCCAGCAGCACAGGGGGCTCCTACGAGCAGTACTTC.

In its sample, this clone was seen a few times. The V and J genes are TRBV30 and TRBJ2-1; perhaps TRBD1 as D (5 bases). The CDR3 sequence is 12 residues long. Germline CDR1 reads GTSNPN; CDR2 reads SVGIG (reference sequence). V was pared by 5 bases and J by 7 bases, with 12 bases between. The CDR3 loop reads CAWSTVANEQFF. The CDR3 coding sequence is TGTGCCTGGTCGACAGTGGCGAATGAGCAGTTCTTC.

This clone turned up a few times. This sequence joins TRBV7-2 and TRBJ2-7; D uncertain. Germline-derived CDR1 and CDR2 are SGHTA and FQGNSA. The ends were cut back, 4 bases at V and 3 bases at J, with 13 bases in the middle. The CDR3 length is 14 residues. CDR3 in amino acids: CASSSQTVFYEQYF. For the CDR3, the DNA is TGTGCCAGCAGCTCCCAAACAGTCTTCTACGAGCAGTACTTC.

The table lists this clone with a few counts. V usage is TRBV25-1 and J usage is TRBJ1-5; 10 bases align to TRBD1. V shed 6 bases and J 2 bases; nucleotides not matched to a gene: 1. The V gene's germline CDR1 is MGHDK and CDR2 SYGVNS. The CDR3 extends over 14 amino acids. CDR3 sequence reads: CASRGTGGNQPQHF. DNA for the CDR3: TGTGCCAGCAGGGGGACAGGGGGCAATCAGCCCCAGCATTTT.